What follows are 9 T cell receptor beta chains derived from one specimen sequenced in a study of blood T cell repertoires in COVID-19. Libraries were prepared by immunoSEQ multiplex PCR; TCRdb keeps only in-frame clonotypes and omits some of them. The data hold 120,000 to 150,000 clones, with 85% observed a single time. Material for sequencing was peripheral blood. Receptors originate from a woman aged 40 to 50 with active or convalescent COVID-19.

This rearrangement joins TRBV30 to TRBJ1-6, with TRBD1 matching over 9 bases. This CDR3 comprises 15 residues. Unmatched junction bases numbered 7, after V lost 3 bases and J lost 7 bases. Germline V CDR1 and CDR2: GTSNPN, SVGIG (reference sequence). The CDR3 DNA is TGTGCCTGGAGCCCTGGGACAGGGAGGAATTCACCCCTCCACTTT. It codes for CAWSPGTGRNSPLHF.

This clone was observed a handful of times. The chain links TRBV6-6 to TRBJ1-4; D is undetermined. CDR3 length: 12 residues. Trimming pared 5 bases from V and 4 bases from J, leaving 5 bases between. Looked up from germline, CDR1 is MNHNY and CDR2 is SVGAGI (reference sequence). CDR3 DNA sequence: TGTGCCAGCAGTGAGATTAATGAAAAACTGTTTTTT. Encoded protein: CASSEINEKLFF.

The gene calls are TRBV28 and TRBJ1-2; perhaps TRBD1 as D (6 bases). Germline assignment: CDR1 MDHEN and CDR2 SYDVKM. This CDR3 is built from 16 residues. V lost 6 bases to trimming and J lost 2 bases, with 19 bases between them. CDR3 region: CASSPAGAGVNYGYTF. DNA of the CDR3: TGTGCCAGCAGCCCAGCCGGGGCAGGGGTGAACTATGGCTACACCTTC.

Comment on this clone: This sample also contains other DNA sequences that code for the same CDR3. The chain couples TRBV4-3 to TRBJ1-2; TRBD1 might be the D (5 bases). The CDR3 is made up of 12 amino acids. V lost 1 base, J lost 7 bases, and 7 bases lay in between. The germline CDR1 and CDR2 sequences are LGHNA and YSLEER. This CDR3 is CASSQVGGGYTF. The CDR3 bases are TGCGCCAGCAGCCAAGTGGGGGGTGGCTACACCTTC.

J is TRBJ2-3 and V is TRBV4-1; TRBD2 aligns across 8 bases. The ends lost 0 bases at V and 1 base at J; junction bases unmatched: 15. CDR3 length: 20 residues. Per the germline V gene, CDR1 is MGHRA and CDR2 is YSYEKL. Here the CDR3 reads CASSQDSETSKRGRTDTQYF. Here the CDR3 DNA reads TGCGCCAGCAGCCAAGATAGCGAGACTTCGAAGCGGGGGCGCACAGATACGCAGTATTTT.

The J gene is TRBJ2-7, the V gene TRBV2; maybe TRBD1 (5 bases). V shed 4 bases and J shed 2 bases, with 15 bases lying between them. The CDR3 extends over 15 amino acids. From germline, CDR1 is SNHLY and CDR2 FYNNEI. CDR3 in DNA: TGTGCCAGCAGTGTGGGGCAGCCACCTCCCTACGAGCAGTACTTC. This sequence encodes CASSVGQPPPYEQYF.

Remarks on this clone: Other DNA variants within this sample encode the same CDR3. The chain carries TRBV19 and TRBJ2-7; a weak D match, TRBD2 (6 bases). Germline assignment: CDR1 LNHDA and CDR2 SQIVND (reference sequence). The CDR3 consists of 13 residues. The V and J ends lost 1 base and 7 bases respectively, with 11 bases between them. The CDR3 region is CASSIAEGEEQYF. DNA of the CDR3: TGTGCCAGTAGTATAGCGGAGGGCGAGGAGCAGTACTTC.

This clone has just one count. The chain carries TRBV7-9 and TRBJ1-1; 7 bases align to TRBD1. The CDR3 is made up of 14 amino acids. Germline V gives CDR1 SEHNR, CDR2 FQNEAQ (reference sequence). V lost 5 bases to trimming and J lost 1 base; unmatched junction nucleotides: 4. The CDR3, as DNA: TGTGCCAGCAGCCCCGGGACAGCGAACACTGAAGCTTTCTTT. Translated, it gives CASSPGTANTEAFF.

This chain links TRBV13 with TRBJ2-7; 8 bases are shared with TRBD2. Germline CDR1 and CDR2: PRHDT and FYEKMQ (reference sequence). Trimming took 5 bases from V and 7 from J; bases not matched to a gene: 7. The CDR3 length is 13 residues. The DNA of the CDR3 is TGTGCCAGCAGCCTTCGGGAGGGGTGGGAGCAGTACTTC. This gives the protein CASSLREGWEQYF.